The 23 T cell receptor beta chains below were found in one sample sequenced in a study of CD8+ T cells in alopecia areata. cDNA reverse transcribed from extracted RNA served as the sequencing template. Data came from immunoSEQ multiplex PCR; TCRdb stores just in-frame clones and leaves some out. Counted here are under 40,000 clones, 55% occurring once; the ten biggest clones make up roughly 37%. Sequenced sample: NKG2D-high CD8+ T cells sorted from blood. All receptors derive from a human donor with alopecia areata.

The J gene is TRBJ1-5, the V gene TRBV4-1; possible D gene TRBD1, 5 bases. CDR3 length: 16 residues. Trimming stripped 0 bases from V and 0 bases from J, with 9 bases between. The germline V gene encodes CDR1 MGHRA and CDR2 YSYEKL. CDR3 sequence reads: CASSQEARVSNQPQHF. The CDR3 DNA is TGCGCCAGCAGCCAAGAGGCCAGGGTTAGCAATCAGCCCCAGCATTTT.

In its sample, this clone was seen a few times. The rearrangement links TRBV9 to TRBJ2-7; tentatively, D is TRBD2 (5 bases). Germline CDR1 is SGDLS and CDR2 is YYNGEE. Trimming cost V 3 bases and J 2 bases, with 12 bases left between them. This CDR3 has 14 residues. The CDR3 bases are TGTGCCAGCAGCGCTGAGGGAAGGCCCTACGAGCAGTACTTC. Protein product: CASSAEGRPYEQYF.

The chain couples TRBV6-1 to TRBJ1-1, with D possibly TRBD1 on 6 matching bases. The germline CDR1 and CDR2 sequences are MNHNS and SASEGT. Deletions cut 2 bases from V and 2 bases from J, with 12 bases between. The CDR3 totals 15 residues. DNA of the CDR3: TGTGCCAGCAGTGAACGGGTGGGACATAACACTGAAGCTTTCTTT. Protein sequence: CASSERVGHNTEAFF.

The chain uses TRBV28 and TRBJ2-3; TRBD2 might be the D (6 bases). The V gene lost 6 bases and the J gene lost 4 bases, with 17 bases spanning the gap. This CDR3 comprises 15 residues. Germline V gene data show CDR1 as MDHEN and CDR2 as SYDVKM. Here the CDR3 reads CASRPLVAAADTQYF. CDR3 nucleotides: TGTGCCAGCAGGCCACTTGTAGCGGCGGCAGATACGCAGTATTTT.

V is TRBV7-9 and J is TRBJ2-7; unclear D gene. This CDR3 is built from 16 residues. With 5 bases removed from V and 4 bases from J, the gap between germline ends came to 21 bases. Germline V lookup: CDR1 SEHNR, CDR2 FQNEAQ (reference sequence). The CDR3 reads CASSGLEVGVGYEQYF. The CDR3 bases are TGTGCCAGCAGCGGGCTTGAGGTCGGTGTTGGTTACGAGCAGTACTTC.

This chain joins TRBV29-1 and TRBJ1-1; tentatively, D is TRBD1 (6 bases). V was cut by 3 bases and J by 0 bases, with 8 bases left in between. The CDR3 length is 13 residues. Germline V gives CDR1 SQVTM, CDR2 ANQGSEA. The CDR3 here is CSVEGQLNTEAFF. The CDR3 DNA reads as TGCAGCGTTGAGGGACAACTGAACACTGAAGCTTTCTTT. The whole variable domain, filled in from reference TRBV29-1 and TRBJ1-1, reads SAVISQKPSRDICQRGTSLTIQCQVDSQVTMMFWYRQQPGQSLTLIATANQGSEATYESGFVIDKFPISRPNLTFSTLTVSNMSPEDSSIYLCSVEGQLNTEAFFGQGTRLTVV.

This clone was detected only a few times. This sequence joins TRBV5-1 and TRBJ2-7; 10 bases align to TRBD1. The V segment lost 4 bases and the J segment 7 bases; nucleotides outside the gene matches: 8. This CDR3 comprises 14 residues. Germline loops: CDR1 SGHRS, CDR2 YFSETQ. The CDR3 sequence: CASSPRTGGGEQYF. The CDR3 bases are TGCGCCAGCAGCCCCAGGACAGGGGGAGGGGAGCAGTACTTC.

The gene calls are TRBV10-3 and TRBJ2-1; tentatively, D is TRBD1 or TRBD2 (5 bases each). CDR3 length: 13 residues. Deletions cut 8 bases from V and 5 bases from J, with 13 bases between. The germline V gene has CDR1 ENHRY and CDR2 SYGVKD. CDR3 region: CAISGAGHNEQFF. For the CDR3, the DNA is TGTGCCATCTCCGGGGCCGGTCACAATGAGCAGTTCTTC.

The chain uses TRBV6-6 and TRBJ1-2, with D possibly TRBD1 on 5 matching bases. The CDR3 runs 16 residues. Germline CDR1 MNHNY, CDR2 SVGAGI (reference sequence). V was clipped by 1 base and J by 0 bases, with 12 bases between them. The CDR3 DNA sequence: TGTGCCAGCAGTTACTTGGGGGGATCTCCTAACTATGGCTACACCTTC. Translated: CASSYLGGSPNYGYTF.

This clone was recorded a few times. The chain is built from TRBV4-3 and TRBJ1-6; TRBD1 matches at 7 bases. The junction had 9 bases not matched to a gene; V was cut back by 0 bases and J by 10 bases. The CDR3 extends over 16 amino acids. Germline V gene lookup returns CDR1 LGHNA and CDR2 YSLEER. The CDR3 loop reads CASSQDLSGGNSPLHF. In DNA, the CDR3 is TGCGCCAGCAGCCAAGATCTGTCAGGGGGGAACTCACCCCTCCACTTT.

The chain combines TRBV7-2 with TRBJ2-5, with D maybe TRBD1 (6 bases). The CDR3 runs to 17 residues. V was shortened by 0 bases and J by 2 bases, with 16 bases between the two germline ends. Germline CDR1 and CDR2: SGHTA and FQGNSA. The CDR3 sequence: CASSLAGLGTPQETQYF. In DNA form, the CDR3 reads TGTGCCAGCAGCTTAGCGGGCCTCGGGACACCACAAGAGACCCAGTACTTC.

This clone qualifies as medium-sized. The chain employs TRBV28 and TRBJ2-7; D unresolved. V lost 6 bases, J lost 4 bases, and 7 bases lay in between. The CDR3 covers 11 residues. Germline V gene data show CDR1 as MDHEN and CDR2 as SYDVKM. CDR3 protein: CASSPGYEQYF. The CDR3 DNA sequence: TGTGCCAGCAGCCCCGGATACGAGCAGTACTTC.

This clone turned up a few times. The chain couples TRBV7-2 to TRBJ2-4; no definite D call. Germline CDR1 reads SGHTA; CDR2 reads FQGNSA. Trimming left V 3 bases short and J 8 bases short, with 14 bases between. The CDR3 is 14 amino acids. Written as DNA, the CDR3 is TGTGCCAGCAGCTTCACATACTCTGGGGACATTCAGTACTTC. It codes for CASSFTYSGDIQYF.

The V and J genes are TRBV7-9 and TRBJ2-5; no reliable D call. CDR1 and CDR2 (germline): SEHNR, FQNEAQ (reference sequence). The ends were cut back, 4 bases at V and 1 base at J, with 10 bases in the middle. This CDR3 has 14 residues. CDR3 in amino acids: CASSSLGSQETQYF. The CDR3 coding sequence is TGTGCCAGCAGCTCCCTGGGCAGCCAAGAGACCCAGTACTTC.

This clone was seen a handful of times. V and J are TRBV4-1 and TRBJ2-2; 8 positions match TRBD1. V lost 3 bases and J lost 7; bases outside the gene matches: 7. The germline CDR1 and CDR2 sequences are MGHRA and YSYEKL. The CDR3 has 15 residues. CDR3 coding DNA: TGCGCCAGCAGCCAGGAACAGGGGGTTAGCGGGGAGCTGTTTTTT. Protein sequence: CASSQEQGVSGELFF.

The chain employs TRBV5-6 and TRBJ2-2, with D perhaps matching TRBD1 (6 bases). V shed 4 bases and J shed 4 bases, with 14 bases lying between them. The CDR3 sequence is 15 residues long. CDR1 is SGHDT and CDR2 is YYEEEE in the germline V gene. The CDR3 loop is CASSVQGSGTGELFF. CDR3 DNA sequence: TGTGCCAGCAGCGTACAGGGTTCTGGCACCGGGGAGCTGTTTTTT.

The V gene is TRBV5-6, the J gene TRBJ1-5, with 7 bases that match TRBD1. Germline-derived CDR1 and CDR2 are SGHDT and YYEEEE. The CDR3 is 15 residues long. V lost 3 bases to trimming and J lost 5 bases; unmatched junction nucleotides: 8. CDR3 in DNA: TGTGCCAGCAGCTCTCGGAGGGGGCTTCATCAGCCCCAGCATTTT. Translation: CASSSRRGLHQPQHF.

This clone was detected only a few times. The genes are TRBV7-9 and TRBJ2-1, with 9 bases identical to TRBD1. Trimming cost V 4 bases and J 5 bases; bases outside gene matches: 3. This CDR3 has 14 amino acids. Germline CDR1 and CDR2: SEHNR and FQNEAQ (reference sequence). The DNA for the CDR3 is TGTGCCAGCAGCTCCAACAGGGGGCACAATGAGCAGTTCTTC. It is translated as CASSSNRGHNEQFF. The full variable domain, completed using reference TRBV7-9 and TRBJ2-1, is DTGVSQNPRHKITKRGQNVTFRCDPISEHNRLYWYRQTLGQGPEFLTYFQNEAQLEKSRLLSDRFSAERPKGSFSTLEIQRTEQGDSAMYLCASSSNRGHNEQFFGPGTRLTVL.

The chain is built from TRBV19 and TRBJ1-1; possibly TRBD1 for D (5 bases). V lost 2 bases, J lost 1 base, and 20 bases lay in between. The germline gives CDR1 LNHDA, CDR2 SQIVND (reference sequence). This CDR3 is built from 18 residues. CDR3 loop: CASSIRERGQPRNTEAFF. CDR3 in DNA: TGTGCCAGTAGTATAAGGGAACGGGGCCAACCGAGGAACACTGAAGCTTTCTTT.

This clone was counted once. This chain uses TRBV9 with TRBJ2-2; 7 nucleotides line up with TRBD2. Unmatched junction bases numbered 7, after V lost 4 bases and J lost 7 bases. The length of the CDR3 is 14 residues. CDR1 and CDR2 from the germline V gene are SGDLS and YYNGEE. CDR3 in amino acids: CASSLRDYHGELFF. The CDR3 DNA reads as TGTGCCAGCAGCCTAAGGGACTACCACGGGGAGCTGTTTTTT.

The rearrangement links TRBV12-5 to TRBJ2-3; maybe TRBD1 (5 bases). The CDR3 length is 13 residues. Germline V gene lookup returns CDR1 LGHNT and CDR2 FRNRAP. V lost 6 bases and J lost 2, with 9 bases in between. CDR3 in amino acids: CASGRGSTDTQYF. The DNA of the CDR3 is TGTGCTAGTGGAAGGGGCTCCACAGATACGCAGTATTTT. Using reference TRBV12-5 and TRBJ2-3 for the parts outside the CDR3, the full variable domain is DARVTQTPRHKVTEMGQEVTMRCQPILGHNTVFWYRQTMMQGLELLAYFRNRAPLDDSGMPKDRFSAEMPDATLATLKIQPSEPRDSAVYFCASGRGSTDTQYFGPGTRLTVL.

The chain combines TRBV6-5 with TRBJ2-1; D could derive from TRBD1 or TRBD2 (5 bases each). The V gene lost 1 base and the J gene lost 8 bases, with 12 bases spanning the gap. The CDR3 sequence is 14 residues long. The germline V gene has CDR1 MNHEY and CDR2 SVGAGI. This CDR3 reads CASSYFRDRDEQFF. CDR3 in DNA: TGTGCCAGCAGTTACTTCAGGGACCGGGATGAGCAGTTCTTC.

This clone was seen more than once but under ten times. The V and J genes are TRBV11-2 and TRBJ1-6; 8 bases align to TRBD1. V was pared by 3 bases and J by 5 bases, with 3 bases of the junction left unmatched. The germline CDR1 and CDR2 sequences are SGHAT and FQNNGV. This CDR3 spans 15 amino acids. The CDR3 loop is CASSFGTGDNSPLHF. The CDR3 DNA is TGTGCCAGCAGCTTCGGGACAGGCGATAATTCACCCCTCCACTTT.